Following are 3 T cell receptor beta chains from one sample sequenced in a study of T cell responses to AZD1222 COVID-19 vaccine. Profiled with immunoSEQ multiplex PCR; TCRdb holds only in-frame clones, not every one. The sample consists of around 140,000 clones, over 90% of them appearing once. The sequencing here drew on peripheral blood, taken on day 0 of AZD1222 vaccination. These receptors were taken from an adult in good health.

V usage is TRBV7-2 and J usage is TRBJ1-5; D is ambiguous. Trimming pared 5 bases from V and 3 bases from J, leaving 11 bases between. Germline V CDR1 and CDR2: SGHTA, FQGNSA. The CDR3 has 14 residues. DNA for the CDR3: TGTGCCAGCAGCCCCGGACCGGTCAATCAGCCCCAGCATTTT. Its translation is CASSPGPVNQPQHF.

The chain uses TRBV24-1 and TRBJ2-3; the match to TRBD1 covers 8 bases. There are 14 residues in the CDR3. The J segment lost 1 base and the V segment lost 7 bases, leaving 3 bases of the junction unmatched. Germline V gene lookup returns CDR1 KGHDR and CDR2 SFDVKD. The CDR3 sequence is CATSQDRGTDTQYF. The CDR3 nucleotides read TGTGCCACCAGCCAGGACAGGGGCACAGATACGCAGTATTTT.

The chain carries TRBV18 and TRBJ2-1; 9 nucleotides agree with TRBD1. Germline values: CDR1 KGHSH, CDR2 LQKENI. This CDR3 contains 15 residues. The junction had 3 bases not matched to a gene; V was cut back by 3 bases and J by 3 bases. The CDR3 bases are TGTGCCAGCTCACCCCGACAGGGGGACTACAATGAGCAGTTCTTC. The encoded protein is CASSPRQGDYNEQFF.